Below are 7 T cell receptor beta chains sequenced from a single sample in a study of graft-versus-host responses after intestinal transplantation. No antigens are known for them. Sequenced by immunoSEQ multiplex PCR; TCRdb stores in-frame clones only, minus some. The sample yields about 41,000 clones, approximately 95% seen once. The sample consisted of unstimulated CD8+ T cells sorted from spleen or lymph node cells, taken before transplant. These receptors originate from a human donor who was the organ donor for an intestinal transplant.

The rearrangement joins TRBV27 to TRBJ1-1; D is uncertain. This CDR3 comprises 17 residues. Germline CDR1 reads MNHEY; CDR2 reads SMNVEV (reference sequence). V shed 4 bases and J shed 1 base, with 19 bases lying between them. CDR3 coding DNA: TGTGCCAGCAGTTCAATTGTGCTCGGATGGAGGAACACTGAAGCTTTCTTT. Amino acids: CASSSIVLGWRNTEAFF.

The chain is built from TRBV11-2 and TRBJ2-5, with no clear D. In germline, CDR1 is SGHAT, CDR2 FQNNGV. The CDR3 extends over 12 amino acids. V was clipped by 0 bases and J by 5 bases, with 4 bases between them. Written as DNA, the CDR3 is TGTGCCAGCAGCTTAGAAGGCGAGACCCAGTACTTC. Protein sequence: CASSLEGETQYF.

The chain recombines TRBV18 with TRBJ2-4, with 7 bases that match TRBD1. Looked up from germline, CDR1 is KGHSH and CDR2 is LQKENI. Trimming removed 2 bases from V and 6 bases from J; junction bases left unmatched: 16. This CDR3 has 18 amino acids. The CDR3 spells CASSPRRRQGARGNIQYF. As DNA, the CDR3 is TGTGCCAGCTCACCAAGGAGGCGACAGGGTGCTAGGGGAAACATTCAGTACTTC.

The chain employs TRBV6-5 and TRBJ2-7; 9 nucleotides agree with TRBD2. The CDR3 length is 15 residues. Germline V gene data show CDR1 as MNHEY and CDR2 as SVGAGI. V lost 6 bases, J lost 2 bases, and 8 bases stayed unmatched. This CDR3 is CASRLAGGFTYEQYF. The CDR3 DNA follows: TGTGCCAGCAGGTTGGCGGGGGGGTTCACCTACGAGCAGTACTTC.

The V and J genes are TRBV9 and TRBJ1-3; no clear D gene. The CDR3 loop spans 13 amino acids. Germline CDR1 and CDR2: SGDLS and YYNGEE. V lost 0 bases, J lost 4 bases, and 5 bases lay in between. CDR3 region: CASSVGGGNTIYF. The CDR3 DNA sequence: TGTGCCAGCAGCGTAGGAGGCGGAAACACCATATATTTT.

This sequence joins TRBV7-9 and TRBJ1-2; D is ambiguous. The CDR3 has 12 residues. From germline, CDR1 is SEHNR and CDR2 FQNEAQ (reference sequence). V lost 3 bases and J lost 8, with 10 bases in between. The CDR3: CASSFEEQGYTF. CDR3 bases: TGTGCCAGCAGCTTCGAGGAGCAAGGCTACACCTTC.

The rearrangement uses TRBV6-5 and TRBJ2-1, with unresolved D. The CDR3 is made up of 11 amino acids. The V and J ends lost 8 bases and 9 bases respectively, with 11 bases between them. Germline CDR1 reads MNHEY; CDR2 reads SVGAGI. In DNA form, the CDR3 reads TGTGCCAGCCGGTCTTTGGGTGAGCAGTTCTTC. This translates into CASRSLGEQFF.